A selection of T cell receptor beta chains follows, all from one sample in a study of cytomegalovirus exposure and HLA in healthy donors. Data came from immunoSEQ multiplex PCR; TCRdb stores just in-frame clones and leaves some out. The sample holds 55,000 to 65,000 clones, roughly nine tenths seen once. The material sequenced was PBMCs. The receptor source for this set is a man between 18 and 29 years old in good health and CMV-seronegative. Each CDR3 is given with its conserved first and last residue. The order of the fields is V gene, D gene, clone size, J gene, CDR3 DNA, CDR3 protein. D genes are given only for firm matches. Part of the rows lack a size; the others show once, few, many or a class for expanded clones.

V: TRBV6-9; D: TRBD1; size: -; J: TRBJ2-5; DNA: TGTGCCAGCAGCAACCCTCCTGTTGACAGGGAGGAGACCCAGTACTTC; CDR3: CASSNPPVDREETQYF
V: TRBV4-1; D: TRBD1; size: -; J: TRBJ2-7; DNA: TGCGCCAGCAGCCAAGGCTACAGGGGATACGAGCAGTACTTC; CDR3: CASSQGYRGYEQYF
V: TRBV19; D: TRBD1; size: -; J: TRBJ1-3; DNA: TGTGCCAGTAGTGAGACCGGGACAGGGCGTGGAAACACCATATATTTT; CDR3: CASSETGTGRGNTIYF
V: TRBV13; D: -; size: -; J: TRBJ2-4; DNA: TGTGCCAGCATGGGCAGGGCGCAATCAGCCAAAAACATTCAGTACTTC; CDR3: CASMGRAQSAKNIQYF
V: TRBV5-1; D: TRBD1; size: -; J: TRBJ2-7; DNA: TGCGCCAGCAGCAACCCGGGACAGTACTACGAGCAGTACTTC; CDR3: CASSNPGQYYEQYF
V: TRBV4-1; D: TRBD2; size: -; J: TRBJ2-1; DNA: TGCGCCAGCAGCCAGAGACTAGCGGGAGAGTTCAATGAGCAGTTCTTC; CDR3: CASSQRLAGEFNEQFF
V: TRBV15; D: TRBD2; size: -; J: TRBJ2-7; DNA: TGTGCCACCAGCGCGCGGACTAGCGACTACGAGCAGTACTTC; CDR3: CATSARTSDYEQYF
V: TRBV28; D: TRBD2; size: -; J: TRBJ2-3; DNA: TGTGCCAGCAGTTCCCAGCGGGGTACAGATACGCAGTATTTT; CDR3: CASSSQRGTDTQYF
V: TRBV18; D: -; size: -; J: TRBJ1-1; DNA: TGTGCCAGCTCACCACCTTCGGTTATGAACACTGAAGCTTTCTTT; CDR3: CASSPPSVMNTEAFF
V: TRBV4-3; D: TRBD2; size: -; J: TRBJ2-1; DNA: TGCGCCAGCAGCCTCACTAGCGACTCAAATGAGCAGTTCTTC; CDR3: CASSLTSDSNEQFF
V: TRBV11-2; D: TRBD2; size: -; J: TRBJ2-7; DNA: TGTGCCAGCAGCTTAGAAGGCGGGGGTTCCTACGAGCAGTACTTC; CDR3: CASSLEGGGSYEQYF
V: TRBV27; D: -; size: -; J: TRBJ2-3; DNA: TGTGCCAGCAGTTTTACAGGGATGGAAGCAGATACGCAGTATTTT; CDR3: CASSFTGMEADTQYF
V: TRBV19; D: -; size: -; J: TRBJ1-2; DNA: TGTGCCACCTACGGGACATTTAAGGGGAACTATGGCTACACCTTC; CDR3: CATYGTFKGNYGYTF
V: TRBV9; D: -; size: once; J: TRBJ1-5; DNA: TGTGCCAGCGCGGGGCAGGGCAATCAGCCCCAGCATTTT; CDR3: CASAGQGNQPQHF
V: TRBV5-5; D: -; size: -; J: TRBJ2-7; DNA: TGTGCCAGCAGCTTGGTGGAGGGGGCGCGGGAGCAGTACTTC; CDR3: CASSLVEGAREQYF
V: TRBV4-1; D: TRBD1; size: -; J: TRBJ2-1; DNA: TGCGCCAGCAGCCAAGAGGGACAGGCTACTTACAATGAGCAGTTCTTC; CDR3: CASSQEGQATYNEQFF
V: TRBV6-1; D: TRBD2; size: -; J: TRBJ2-2; DNA: TGTGCCAGCAGTGGCGTTAGCGGGAGGGCCTTACTGAACACCGGGGAGCTGTTTTTT; CDR3: CASSGVSGRALLNTGELFF
V: TRBV5-6; D: -; size: -; J: TRBJ1-1; DNA: TGTGCCAGCAGCTTGGATGACAGTGGGCCCGAAGCTTTCTTT; CDR3: CASSLDDSGPEAFF
V: TRBV19; D: -; size: -; J: TRBJ2-7; DNA: TGTGCCAGTAGTCCGCGGGACGGCTCCTACGAGCAGTACTTC; CDR3: CASSPRDGSYEQYF
V: TRBV7-6; D: TRBD2; size: -; J: TRBJ2-1; DNA: TGTGCCAGCAGCCCTCGATCGGGGCGGAATGGACTAGCGAGGAATGAGCAGTTCTTC; CDR3: CASSPRSGRNGLARNEQFF
V: TRBV4-3; D: TRBD2; size: -; J: TRBJ2-1; DNA: TGCGCCAGCAGCCAAAGTTCCCTAGCGGGAGGAGTCTACAATGAGCAGTTCTTC; CDR3: CASSQSSLAGGVYNEQFF
V: TRBV6-1; D: TRBD2; size: -; J: TRBJ2-1; DNA: TGTGCCAGCAGTGCCGTTCTAGCGGGAGGGCGAGATGAGCAGTTCTTC; CDR3: CASSAVLAGGRDEQFF
V: TRBV5-1; D: TRBD1; size: -; J: TRBJ2-7; DNA: TGCGCCAGCAGCTGGGGGACAGCCTACGAGCAGTACTTC; CDR3: CASSWGTAYEQYF
V: TRBV9; D: -; size: -; J: TRBJ2-7; DNA: TGTGCCAGCAGCGTAGATGAGGGCTACGAGCAGTACTTC; CDR3: CASSVDEGYEQYF
V: TRBV28; D: -; size: -; J: TRBJ2-3; DNA: TGTGCCATCAACCCCGGAGGAGGATTTAATACGCAGTATTTT; CDR3: CAINPGGGFNTQYF
V: TRBV9; D: TRBD1; size: -; J: TRBJ1-1; DNA: TGTGCCAGCAGCGTGCGGGGACAGGGGACTGAAGCTTTCTTT; CDR3: CASSVRGQGTEAFF
V: TRBV5-1; D: -; size: -; J: TRBJ2-2; DNA: TGCGCCAGCAGCCCCAGGGGTAACGCCGGGGAGCTGTTTTTT; CDR3: CASSPRGNAGELFF
V: TRBV6-1; D: -; size: -; J: TRBJ1-3; DNA: TGTGCCAGCAGTACCATGACAGGAACTGGAAACACCATATATTTT; CDR3: CASSTMTGTGNTIYF
V: TRBV6-5; D: TRBD1; size: -; J: TRBJ2-1; DNA: TGTGCCAGCAGTTATGGACAGGAACAGTTCTTC; CDR3: CASSYGQEQFF
V: TRBV6-6; D: TRBD1; size: -; J: TRBJ2-7; DNA: TGTGCCAGCAGTCCCGGGACAGAGAACTACGAGCAGTACTTC; CDR3: CASSPGTENYEQYF
V: TRBV5-5; D: -; size: -; J: TRBJ2-1; DNA: TGTGCCAGCAGCTTGTATACGGGGAATGAGCAGTTCTTC; CDR3: CASSLYTGNEQFF
V: TRBV27; D: TRBD2; size: -; J: TRBJ2-7; DNA: TGTGCCAGCAGCGGCCTAGCGGGATTTCCGATCTCCGAGCAGTACTTC; CDR3: CASSGLAGFPISEQYF
V: TRBV11-2; D: TRBD1; size: -; J: TRBJ2-7; DNA: TGTGCCAGCAGCTTCCCCAAGCCCCCCAGGGGGCGTTCGTACGAGCAGTACTTC; CDR3: CASSFPKPPRGRSYEQYF
V: TRBV1; D: -; size: -; J: TRBJ2-5; DNA: TGCACCAGCAGCCAAGATAGAGAGACCCAGTACTTC; CDR3: CTSSQDRETQYF
V: TRBV5-4; D: -; size: -; J: TRBJ1-1; DNA: TGTGCCAGCAGCTCGGGGGGACAGAACACTGAAGCTTTCTTT; CDR3: CASSSGGQNTEAFF
V: TRBV5-6; D: -; size: -; J: TRBJ2-2; DNA: TGTGCCAGCAGCTTGTCCCTACTAGAACTGGCTAGCACCGGGGAGCTGTTTTTT; CDR3: CASSLSLLELASTGELFF
V: TRBV25-1; D: -; size: -; J: TRBJ1-1; DNA: TGTGCCAGCAGTGATTATATTTCGGGTGGAACTGAAGCTTTCTTT; CDR3: CASSDYISGGTEAFF
V: TRBV7-6; D: TRBD1; size: -; J: TRBJ2-7; DNA: TGTGCCAGCAGCTACGGACAGGGGGCATTCGAGCAGTACTTC; CDR3: CASSYGQGAFEQYF
V: TRBV20-1; D: -; size: -; J: TRBJ2-3; DNA: TGCAGTGCGCCCACTAGCTCCGAGTATTTT; CDR3: CSAPTSSEYF
V: TRBV19; D: TRBD1; size: -; J: TRBJ1-1; DNA: TGTGCCAGTACCGAAAGACAGGGGTACACTGAAGCTTTCTTT; CDR3: CASTERQGYTEAFF
V: TRBV27; D: TRBD2; size: -; J: TRBJ2-7; DNA: TGTGCCAGCAGTTATTATAGCGGGCCGACCTACGAGCAGTACTTC; CDR3: CASSYYSGPTYEQYF